Listed below are T cell receptor beta chains from one sample, sequenced in a study of T cell responses to AZD1222 COVID-19 vaccine. Clones were sequenced by immunoSEQ multiplex PCR, and TCRdb holds only the in-frame ones, with some missing. The profile shows roughly 200,000 clones, 80% to 90% of them singletons. The sequenced sample was peripheral blood, obtained on day 0 of AZD1222 vaccination. The receptors originated from an adult in good health. Both conserved end residues are part of each CDR3. Fields, in order: clone size, D gene, J gene, V gene, CDR3 protein, CDR3 DNA. D genes are given only for firm matches. Size is omitted from some rows. Given values are once, few, many or a class for expanded clones.

clone size: once
D gene: .
J gene: TRBJ1-3
V gene: TRBV10-3
CDR3 protein: CAITDLAAGNTIYF
CDR3 DNA: TGTGCCATCACCGACCTAGCCGCTGGAAACACCATATATTTT

clone size: .
D gene: .
J gene: TRBJ1-6
V gene: TRBV4-2
CDR3 protein: CASSQVDSGLPPLHF
CDR3 DNA: TGTGCCAGCAGCCAAGTAGACAGTGGGTTGCCACCCCTCCACTTT

clone size: .
D gene: TRBD1
J gene: TRBJ1-4
V gene: TRBV19
CDR3 protein: CATRTPGQPNEKLFF
CDR3 DNA: TGTGCCACCAGGACACCGGGACAGCCAAATGAAAAACTGTTTTTT

clone size: .
D gene: .
J gene: TRBJ2-7
V gene: TRBV7-6
CDR3 protein: CASSPGGDEQYF
CDR3 DNA: TGTGCCAGCAGCCCCGGTGGGGACGAGCAGTACTTC

clone size: .
D gene: TRBD2
J gene: TRBJ2-5
V gene: TRBV30
CDR3 protein: CAWSFGASGGTRRTQYF
CDR3 DNA: TGTGCCTGGAGTTTTGGGGCTAGCGGGGGGACACGGAGGACCCAGTACTTC

clone size: few
D gene: TRBD1
J gene: TRBJ1-2
V gene: TRBV5-4
CDR3 protein: CASSSPTGEAVGYTF
CDR3 DNA: TGTGCCAGCAGCTCACCGACAGGGGAAGCTGTAGGCTACACCTTC

clone size: .
D gene: TRBD2
J gene: TRBJ2-2
V gene: TRBV5-5
CDR3 protein: CASRITQQRDYSSGELFF
CDR3 DNA: TGTGCCAGCAGGATTACACAACAACGGGACTACTCATCGGGGGAGCTGTTTTTT

clone size: few
D gene: .
J gene: TRBJ1-1
V gene: TRBV30
CDR3 protein: CAWKEPVGEAFF
CDR3 DNA: TGTGCCTGGAAAGAACCGGTGGGTGAAGCTTTCTTT

clone size: .
D gene: .
J gene: TRBJ1-2
V gene: TRBV4-3
CDR3 protein: CASSQARSVTKANYGYTF
CDR3 DNA: TGCGCCAGCAGCCAAGCCCGTTCGGTTACAAAAGCTAACTATGGCTACACCTTC

clone size: .
D gene: .
J gene: TRBJ2-1
V gene: TRBV10-3
CDR3 protein: CAISVKGGSNEQFF
CDR3 DNA: TGTGCCATCAGTGTGAAGGGGGGGAGTAATGAGCAGTTCTTC

clone size: .
D gene: .
J gene: TRBJ2-2
V gene: TRBV6-4
CDR3 protein: CASQRYTSTGELFF
CDR3 DNA: TGTGCCAGCCAGAGATATACTTCTACCGGGGAGCTGTTTTTT

clone size: .
D gene: .
J gene: TRBJ1-1
V gene: TRBV18
CDR3 protein: CASSSDPPEAFF
CDR3 DNA: TGTGCCAGCTCGTCGGATCCCCCTGAAGCTTTCTTT

clone size: .
D gene: .
J gene: TRBJ1-4
V gene: TRBV30
CDR3 protein: CAWTWIDQEKLFF
CDR3 DNA: TGTGCCTGGACATGGATTGATCAAGAAAAACTGTTTTTT

clone size: .
D gene: TRBD1
J gene: TRBJ1-1
V gene: TRBV19
CDR3 protein: CASRTGQGGPEAFF
CDR3 DNA: TGTGCCAGTAGGACCGGACAGGGGGGCCCTGAAGCTTTCTTT

clone size: .
D gene: .
J gene: TRBJ1-2
V gene: TRBV5-4
CDR3 protein: CASSLMGRNYGYTF
CDR3 DNA: TGTGCCAGCAGCTTGATGGGCAGAAACTATGGCTACACCTTC

clone size: .
D gene: .
J gene: TRBJ1-2
V gene: TRBV6-4
CDR3 protein: CATSEGGYGYTF
CDR3 DNA: TGTGCCACCTCCGAGGGAGGCTATGGCTACACCTTC

clone size: .
D gene: .
J gene: TRBJ1-2
V gene: TRBV19
CDR3 protein: CASSALIGYTF
CDR3 DNA: TGTGCCAGTAGTGCCCTCATTGGCTACACCTTC

clone size: once
D gene: .
J gene: TRBJ2-1
V gene: TRBV6-2/TRBV6-3
CDR3 protein: CASSPMPRGSEQFF
CDR3 DNA: TGTGCCAGCAGTCCAATGCCTCGGGGGAGTGAGCAGTTCTTC

clone size: .
D gene: .
J gene: TRBJ1-2
V gene: TRBV2
CDR3 protein: CASGIGYGYTF
CDR3 DNA: TGTGCCAGCGGCATTGGTTATGGCTACACCTTC

clone size: .
D gene: .
J gene: TRBJ2-7
V gene: TRBV29-1
CDR3 protein: CSVEGQVGALYEQYF
CDR3 DNA: TGCAGCGTTGAAGGGCAGGTGGGGGCGTTGTACGAGCAGTACTTC

clone size: once
D gene: TRBD2
J gene: TRBJ2-1
V gene: TRBV6-5
CDR3 protein: CASSRQASGYNEQFF
CDR3 DNA: TGTGCCAGCAGTCGCCAGGCTAGCGGTTACAATGAGCAGTTCTTC

clone size: .
D gene: TRBD1
J gene: TRBJ1-4
V gene: TRBV2
CDR3 protein: CASNSRGTGGYSNEKLFF
CDR3 DNA: TGTGCCAGCAATTCCAGGGGGACAGGGGGCTATTCTAATGAAAAACTGTTTTTT

clone size: .
D gene: .
J gene: TRBJ1-6
V gene: TRBV30
CDR3 protein: CAWKGGGSYNSPLHF
CDR3 DNA: TGTGCCTGGAAAGGAGGGGGCTCCTATAATTCACCCCTCCACTTT

clone size: .
D gene: .
J gene: TRBJ1-6
V gene: TRBV2
CDR3 protein: CASSERGNSPLHF
CDR3 DNA: TGTGCCAGCAGCGAACGGGGGAATTCACCCCTCCACTTT

clone size: .
D gene: .
J gene: TRBJ2-7
V gene: TRBV28
CDR3 protein: CASRTPSEGTYEQYF
CDR3 DNA: TGTGCCAGCAGGACCCCATCGGAGGGAACCTACGAGCAGTACTTC

clone size: .
D gene: .
J gene: TRBJ2-7
V gene: TRBV2
CDR3 protein: CASSTDSVRASEQYF
CDR3 DNA: TGTGCCAGCAGTACCGACAGTGTAAGGGCTAGCGAGCAGTACTTC

clone size: .
D gene: TRBD2
J gene: TRBJ2-2
V gene: TRBV19
CDR3 protein: CASSIGGIGELFF
CDR3 DNA: TGTGCCAGTAGTATCGGGGGGATCGGGGAGCTGTTTTTT

clone size: .
D gene: .
J gene: TRBJ2-1
V gene: TRBV20-1
CDR3 protein: CSAGGAGEQFF
CDR3 DNA: TGCAGTGCAGGGGGAGCGGGTGAGCAGTTCTTC

clone size: .
D gene: .
J gene: TRBJ1-1
V gene: TRBV13
CDR3 protein: CASSLDVRGVGTEAFF
CDR3 DNA: TGTGCCAGCAGCTTAGATGTTCGGGGGGTGGGGACTGAAGCTTTCTTT

clone size: .
D gene: TRBD1
J gene: TRBJ2-3
V gene: TRBV5-4
CDR3 protein: CASSSGQGHLDTQYF
CDR3 DNA: TGTGCCAGCAGCTCGGGACAGGGGCATTTGGATACGCAGTATTTT

clone size: .
D gene: .
J gene: TRBJ1-1
V gene: TRBV7-2
CDR3 protein: CASSVTGNTEAFF
CDR3 DNA: TGTGCCAGCAGCGTGACGGGGAACACTGAAGCTTTCTTT

clone size: .
D gene: TRBD1
J gene: TRBJ1-5
V gene: TRBV30
CDR3 protein: CAWSHDRGQQPQHF
CDR3 DNA: TGTGCCTGGAGTCACGACAGGGGGCAGCAGCCCCAGCATTTT

clone size: .
D gene: TRBD1
J gene: TRBJ2-7
V gene: TRBV30
CDR3 protein: CAWSGTGATYEQYF
CDR3 DNA: TGTGCCTGGAGTGGGACAGGGGCGACCTACGAGCAGTACTTC

clone size: .
D gene: TRBD2
J gene: TRBJ2-5
V gene: TRBV12-3/TRBV12-4
CDR3 protein: CASSLGGGETQYF
CDR3 DNA: TGTGCCAGCAGTTTAGGGGGAGGGGAGACCCAGTACTTC

clone size: .
D gene: .
J gene: TRBJ2-6
V gene: TRBV27
CDR3 protein: CASSLGRHSGANVLTF
CDR3 DNA: TGTGCCAGCAGTCTTGGACGGCACTCTGGGGCCAACGTCCTGACTTTC

clone size: .
D gene: TRBD1
J gene: TRBJ1-2
V gene: TRBV14
CDR3 protein: CASSQRAGGSRGYTF
CDR3 DNA: TGTGCCAGCAGCCAACGGGCAGGGGGTAGCCGCGGCTACACCTTC

clone size: once
D gene: .
J gene: TRBJ2-5
V gene: TRBV6-1
CDR3 protein: CASSEASGSSETQYF
CDR3 DNA: TGTGCCAGCAGCGAAGCATCGGGGAGCTCCGAGACCCAGTACTTC

clone size: .
D gene: TRBD2
J gene: TRBJ2-1
V gene: TRBV9
CDR3 protein: CASSISGNYNEQFF
CDR3 DNA: TGTGCCAGCAGCATTAGCGGGAACTACAATGAGCAGTTCTTC

clone size: .
D gene: TRBD1
J gene: TRBJ2-5
V gene: TRBV5-4
CDR3 protein: CASSLGGQGVETQYF
CDR3 DNA: TGTGCCAGCAGCTTGGGGGGACAGGGGGTGGAGACCCAGTACTTC

clone size: .
D gene: .
J gene: TRBJ1-1
V gene: TRBV7-9
CDR3 protein: CASTPFAASLVGEAFF
CDR3 DNA: TGTGCCAGCACCCCTTTTGCGGCCTCCCTCGTTGGTGAAGCTTTCTTT

clone size: .
D gene: TRBD1
J gene: TRBJ2-3
V gene: TRBV5-1
CDR3 protein: CASSREGTGGTDTQYF
CDR3 DNA: TGCGCCAGCAGCCGGGAGGGGACAGGGGGAACAGATACGCAGTATTTT

clone size: .
D gene: .
J gene: TRBJ1-5
V gene: TRBV19
CDR3 protein: CASSISLGGGLTQPQHF
CDR3 DNA: TGTGCCAGTAGTATAAGTCTAGGAGGCGGACTTACACAGCCCCAGCATTTT

clone size: .
D gene: TRBD1
J gene: TRBJ1-6
V gene: TRBV28
CDR3 protein: CASSLAGQGPPLHF
CDR3 DNA: TGTGCCAGCAGCTTAGCGGGACAGGGTCCACCCCTCCACTTT